This T cell receptor (beta chain) was profiled in a study of blood T cell repertoires in COVID-19. Study details: Samples came from the United States, Italy and Spain, spanning acute and convalescent COVID-19. Sources were T cells, B-cell-depleted T cells, or PBMCs; the material itself was cDNA or gDNA.

The authors' processing: The authors estimated nucleated cell counts from reference gene primer amplification. This table comes from immunoSEQ multiplex PCR, and its TCRdb copy is limited to in-frame clones, with some not included. The V and J calls and clone size were taken over from that table, and D and trimming were inferred from the DNA. The sample includes some 150,000 clones, roughly 86% of them seen just once. Trimming cost V 7 bases and J 8 bases; bases outside gene matches: 12. The germline CDR1 and CDR2 sequences are SNHLY and FYNNEI. There are 14 residues in the CDR3. The receptor was isolated from a man in his 70s with acute or convalescent COVID-19. This chain uses TRBV2 with TRBJ2-3; 7 nucleotides align to TRBD1. The specimen sequenced was peripheral blood. The CDR3 region is CASNRGTNGGTQYF. The CDR3 DNA follows: TGTGCCAGCAACAGGGGAACCAATGGGGGTACGCAGTATTTT.